Sequencing of this T cell receptor (beta chain) was carried out in a study of T cell responses to AZD1222 COVID-19 vaccine. About the study: Second-dose intervals of approximately 4 or approximately 12 weeks were pooled. General study results and limits: Regions 160-218 and 743-854 held dominance among vaccine-associated CD4 TCRs, which spanned spike. Most donors were white British, females outnumbered males, and clonal diversity was possibly underestimated.

The protocol was immunoSEQ multiplex PCR, while the TCRdb copy is restricted to in-frame clones and leaves out a portion. The table shows some 150,000 clones, with about 92% occurring only once. On this clone itself: Its cognate antigen is unknown.

This CDR3 is 13 amino acids long. V shed 4 bases, J shed 8 bases, and the junction held 7 bases outside the gene matches. Per the germline V gene, CDR1 is SGHVS and CDR2 is FNYEAQ. The chain carries TRBV7-6 and TRBJ1-2, with 7 bases identical to TRBD1. The sequencing here drew on peripheral blood, taken on day 0 of AZD1222 vaccination. This clonotype originated in an adult in good health. Here the CDR3 DNA reads TGTGCCAGCAGCTCCCTAGACAGGGAAGGCTACACCTTC. This sequence encodes CASSSLDREGYTF. The entire variable domain, with the rest obtained from reference TRBV7-6 and TRBJ1-2, is as follows: GAGVSQSPRYKVTKRGQDVALRCDPISGHVSLYWYRQALGQGPEFLTYFNYEAQQDKSGLPNDRFSAERPEGSISTLTIQRTEQRDSAMYRCASSSLDREGYTFGSGTRLTVV.